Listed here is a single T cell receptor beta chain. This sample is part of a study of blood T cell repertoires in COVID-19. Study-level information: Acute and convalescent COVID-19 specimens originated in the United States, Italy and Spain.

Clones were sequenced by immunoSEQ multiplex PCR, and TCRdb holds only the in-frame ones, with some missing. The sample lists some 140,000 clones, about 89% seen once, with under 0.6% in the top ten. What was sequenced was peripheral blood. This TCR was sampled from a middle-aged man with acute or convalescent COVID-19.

CDR3 sequence (DNA): TGTGCCAGCAGCCCCTTCAGGGACACTGAAGCTTTCTTT. Its protein is CASSPFRDTEAFF. The gene calls are TRBV7-3 and TRBJ1-1, with D perhaps TRBD1 (5 bases). Trimming stripped 5 bases from V and 3 bases from J, with 10 bases between. CDR1 and CDR2 (germline): SGHTA, FQGTGA. CDR3 size: 13 residues.